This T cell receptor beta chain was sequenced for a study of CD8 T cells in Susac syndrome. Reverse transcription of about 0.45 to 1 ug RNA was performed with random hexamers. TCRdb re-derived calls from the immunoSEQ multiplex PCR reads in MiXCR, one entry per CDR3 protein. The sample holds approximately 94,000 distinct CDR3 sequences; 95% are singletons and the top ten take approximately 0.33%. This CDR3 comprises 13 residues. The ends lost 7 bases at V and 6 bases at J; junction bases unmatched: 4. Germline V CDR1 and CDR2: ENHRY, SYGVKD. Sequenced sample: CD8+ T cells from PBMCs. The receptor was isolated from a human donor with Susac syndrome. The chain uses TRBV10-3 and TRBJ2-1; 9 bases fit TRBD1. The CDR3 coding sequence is TGTGCCATCACCGGGACAGGGCGCAATGAGCAGTTCTTC. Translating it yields CAITGTGRNEQFF.